These T cell receptor beta chains were read from a single sample in a study of blood T cells in healthy people across ages. TCRdb itself ran the 5' RACE reads through MiXCR, one entry per CDR3 protein. The table has 1.5 million to 2 million distinct CDR3 sequences, roughly 49% seen once. Specimen: blood. These receptors came from a woman in her 40s in good health. CDR3s include the opening cysteine and the closing phenylalanine or tryptophan. The D gene is left open where the match is weak. Clone size is not always given. Where it is, it says once, few, many or a class for expanded clones.

j_gene: TRBJ1-5; v_gene: TRBV20-1; abundance: -; d_gene: TRBD1; CDR3aa: CSPSAGGFSNQPQHF; CDR3nt: TGCAGTCCGTCCGCAGGGGGGTTTAGCAATCAGCCCCAGCATTTT
j_gene: TRBJ1-1; v_gene: TRBV6-6; abundance: -; d_gene: -; CDR3aa: CASSYRELNTEAFF; CDR3nt: TGTGCCAGCAGTTACCGGGAGTTGAACACTGAAGCTTTCTTT
j_gene: TRBJ2-7; v_gene: TRBV12-3/TRBV12-4; abundance: few; d_gene: -; CDR3aa: CASSLGTGAHEQYF; CDR3nt: TGTGCCAGCAGTTTAGGAACAGGCGCCCACGAGCAGTACTTC
j_gene: TRBJ2-5; v_gene: TRBV3-1; abundance: -; d_gene: TRBD1; CDR3aa: CASSTRQGLQETQYF; CDR3nt: TGTGCCAGCAGCACTCGACAGGGTCTCCAAGAGACCCAGTACTTC
j_gene: TRBJ2-5; v_gene: TRBV5-1; abundance: -; d_gene: TRBD1; CDR3aa: CASSPGQGAIGETQYF; CDR3nt: TGCGCCAGCAGCCCGGGACAGGGGGCGATAGGGGAGACCCAGTACTTC
j_gene: TRBJ1-1; v_gene: TRBV7-9; abundance: -; d_gene: -; CDR3aa: CASSLAGRVNTEAFF; CDR3nt: TGTGCCAGCAGTTTGGCAGGGAGAGTGAACACTGAAGCTTTCTTT
j_gene: TRBJ1-4; v_gene: TRBV7-2; abundance: -; d_gene: TRBD1; CDR3aa: CASSFDRGANEKLFF; CDR3nt: TGTGCCAGCAGCTTTGACAGGGGTGCTAATGAAAAACTGTTTTTT
j_gene: TRBJ2-2; v_gene: TRBV12-3/TRBV12-4; abundance: -; d_gene: -; CDR3aa: CASSPRGLNGELFF; CDR3nt: TGTGCCAGCAGTCCCCGGGGCCTGAACGGGGAGCTGTTTTTT
j_gene: TRBJ2-1; v_gene: TRBV6-2/TRBV6-3; abundance: -; d_gene: TRBD1; CDR3aa: CASRPPGQIPNEQFF; CDR3nt: TGTGCCAGCAGACCTCCGGGACAGATCCCCAATGAGCAGTTCTTC
j_gene: TRBJ1-6; v_gene: TRBV28; abundance: few; d_gene: -; CDR3aa: CASSPGGGRTPLHF; CDR3nt: TGTGCCAGCAGTCCGGGTGGGGGCAGGACACCCCTCCACTTT
j_gene: TRBJ2-7; v_gene: TRBV18; abundance: -; d_gene: -; CDR3aa: CASSPTGAGISYEQYF; CDR3nt: TGTGCCAGCTCACCCACCGGGGCAGGGATTTCCTACGAGCAGTACTTC
j_gene: TRBJ2-5; v_gene: TRBV5-1; abundance: -; d_gene: TRBD2; CDR3aa: CASSFLAGALGGTYNEQYF; CDR3nt: TGCGCCAGCAGCTTCCTAGCGGGGGCCCTCGGCGGCACCTACAATGAGCAGTACTTC
j_gene: TRBJ2-7; v_gene: TRBV6-5; abundance: few; d_gene: -; CDR3aa: CASSYRGRLYEQYF; CDR3nt: TGTGCCAGCAGTTACAGGGGACGGCTTTACGAGCAGTACTTC
j_gene: TRBJ2-3; v_gene: TRBV6-2/TRBV6-3; abundance: -; d_gene: TRBD2; CDR3aa: CASSYDSLAGDWDTQYF; CDR3nt: TGTGCCAGCAGTTACGATTCTCTAGCGGGGGATTGGGATACGCAGTATTTT
j_gene: TRBJ2-3; v_gene: TRBV28; abundance: -; d_gene: -; CDR3aa: CASRTVTDTQYF; CDR3nt: TGTGCCAGCCGCACTGTCACAGATACGCAGTATTTT
j_gene: TRBJ1-2; v_gene: TRBV7-9; abundance: -; d_gene: TRBD1; CDR3aa: CASTRRTGQNYGYTF; CDR3nt: TGTGCCAGCACCCGCAGGACAGGACAGAACTATGGCTACACCTTC
j_gene: TRBJ2-3; v_gene: TRBV12-3/TRBV12-4; abundance: -; d_gene: -; CDR3aa: CASRPDGVSTDTQYF; CDR3nt: TGTGCCAGCAGACCAGATGGAGTTAGCACAGATACGCAGTATTTT
j_gene: TRBJ2-1; v_gene: TRBV5-4; abundance: few; d_gene: TRBD1; CDR3aa: CASSSGTGGDEQFF; CDR3nt: TGTGCCAGCAGCTCGGGGACAGGGGGGGATGAGCAGTTCTTC
j_gene: TRBJ2-3; v_gene: TRBV20-1; abundance: -; d_gene: -; CDR3aa: CSAPWQGPKRGTQYF; CDR3nt: TGCAGTGCACCCTGGCAGGGCCCTAAGAGGGGTACGCAGTATTTT
j_gene: TRBJ2-4; v_gene: TRBV23-1; abundance: -; d_gene: -; CDR3aa: CASSQSPESLGAKNIQYF; CDR3nt: TGCGCCAGCAGTCAATCCCCAGAGTCTCTGGGGGCCAAAAACATTCAGTACTTC
j_gene: TRBJ2-5; v_gene: TRBV11-2; abundance: -; d_gene: -; CDR3aa: CASSPMVGSLQETQYF; CDR3nt: TGTGCCAGCAGCCCTATGGTGGGCTCCCTCCAAGAGACCCAGTACTTC
j_gene: TRBJ2-7; v_gene: TRBV6-2/TRBV6-3; abundance: -; d_gene: -; CDR3aa: CASSEGIEQYF; CDR3nt: TGTGCCAGCAGTGAGGGGATCGAGCAGTACTTC
j_gene: TRBJ2-3; v_gene: TRBV29-1; abundance: -; d_gene: TRBD2; CDR3aa: CSAQRLAPDTQYF; CDR3nt: TGCAGCGCCCAGCGACTAGCACCGGATACGCAGTATTTT
j_gene: TRBJ2-3; v_gene: TRBV6-1; abundance: few; d_gene: TRBD2; CDR3aa: CASSATSGGARDTQYF; CDR3nt: TGTGCCAGCAGTGCTACTAGCGGGGGGGCCAGGGATACGCAGTATTTT
j_gene: TRBJ1-2; v_gene: TRBV12-3/TRBV12-4; abundance: few; d_gene: -; CDR3aa: CASSPPDTGVKYGYTF; CDR3nt: TGTGCCAGCAGTCCCCCTGACACCGGCGTAAAGTATGGCTACACCTTC
j_gene: TRBJ2-1; v_gene: TRBV6-2/TRBV6-3; abundance: once; d_gene: TRBD2; CDR3aa: CASTGVGTSVYNEQFF; CDR3nt: TGTGCCAGCACAGGGGTCGGGACTAGCGTTTACAATGAGCAGTTCTTC
j_gene: TRBJ2-1; v_gene: TRBV4-3; abundance: -; d_gene: -; CDR3aa: CASSQDGGLGEQFF; CDR3nt: TGCGCCAGCAGCCAAGACGGCGGCTTGGGGGAGCAGTTCTTC
j_gene: TRBJ1-2; v_gene: TRBV7-9; abundance: once; d_gene: -; CDR3aa: CASSNIDGVYGYTF; CDR3nt: TGTGCCAGCAGCAATATAGACGGGGTCTATGGCTACACCTTC
j_gene: TRBJ2-5; v_gene: TRBV6-6; abundance: -; d_gene: -; CDR3aa: CASRQLGRGGETQYF; CDR3nt: TGTGCCAGCAGGCAATTAGGAAGGGGAGGAGAGACCCAGTACTTC
j_gene: TRBJ2-1; v_gene: TRBV20-1; abundance: -; d_gene: TRBD2; CDR3aa: CSARDLGDYSYNEQFF; CDR3nt: TGCAGTGCTAGAGATCTGGGGGACTACTCCTACAATGAGCAGTTCTTC
j_gene: TRBJ2-1; v_gene: TRBV6-2/TRBV6-3; abundance: -; d_gene: -; CDR3aa: CATGAAGVPYEQFF; CDR3nt: TGTGCCACCGGGGCGGCAGGGGTTCCCTACGAGCAGTTCTTC
j_gene: TRBJ2-7; v_gene: TRBV5-1; abundance: few; d_gene: TRBD2; CDR3aa: CASSHGTSGIYEQYF; CDR3nt: TGCGCCAGCAGCCACGGGACTAGCGGTATCTACGAGCAGTACTTC
j_gene: TRBJ1-4; v_gene: TRBV6-5; abundance: -; d_gene: -; CDR3aa: CASSFASGLNEKLFF; CDR3nt: TGTGCCAGTAGTTTCGCCTCCGGTCTTAATGAAAAACTGTTTTTT
j_gene: TRBJ1-2; v_gene: TRBV27; abundance: few; d_gene: -; CDR3aa: CASSLVPRDYGYTF; CDR3nt: TGTGCCAGCAGTTTAGTCCCAAGAGACTATGGCTACACCTTC
j_gene: TRBJ2-3; v_gene: TRBV7-3; abundance: few; d_gene: TRBD2; CDR3aa: CASSPRLAGGPSTDTQYF; CDR3nt: TGTGCCAGCAGCCCTCGACTAGCGGGGGGCCCCAGCACAGATACGCAGTATTTT
j_gene: TRBJ2-3; v_gene: TRBV11-1; abundance: -; d_gene: -; CDR3aa: CASRSTGTGLSTDTQYF; CDR3nt: TGTGCCAGCAGATCGACCGGGACTGGGTTAAGCACAGATACGCAGTATTTT
j_gene: TRBJ2-3; v_gene: TRBV9; abundance: -; d_gene: -; CDR3aa: CASSVVGEGTTDTQYF; CDR3nt: TGTGCCAGCAGCGTAGTCGGGGAAGGGACCACAGATACGCAGTATTTT
j_gene: TRBJ2-6; v_gene: TRBV5-1; abundance: few; d_gene: -; CDR3aa: CASSLYGGGAGSGANVLTF; CDR3nt: TGCGCCAGCAGCTTGTATGGGGGGGGCGCTGGGTCTGGGGCCAACGTCCTGACTTTC
j_gene: TRBJ2-4; v_gene: TRBV20-1; abundance: -; d_gene: -; CDR3aa: CSASMIQGAKNIQYF; CDR3nt: TGCAGTGCCTCCATGATACAGGGAGCCAAAAACATTCAGTACTTC
j_gene: TRBJ2-1; v_gene: TRBV7-3; abundance: few; d_gene: TRBD1; CDR3aa: CASSLIGTGNNEQFF; CDR3nt: TGTGCCAGCAGCTTAATCGGGACAGGAAACAATGAGCAGTTCTTC
j_gene: TRBJ2-4; v_gene: TRBV20-1; abundance: -; d_gene: -; CDR3aa: CSANDGLAKNIQYF; CDR3nt: TGCAGTGCGAACGATGGGTTAGCCAAAAACATTCAGTACTTC
j_gene: TRBJ1-2; v_gene: TRBV3-1; abundance: -; d_gene: -; CDR3aa: CASSQASEPIYGYTF; CDR3nt: TGTGCCAGCAGCCAAGCCTCGGAGCCAATCTATGGCTACACCTTC
j_gene: TRBJ1-2; v_gene: TRBV20-1; abundance: -; d_gene: -; CDR3aa: CSARDPLGVGAQVGGYTF; CDR3nt: TGCAGTGCTAGAGATCCTTTGGGGGTTGGGGCCCAAGTTGGTGGCTACACCTTC
j_gene: TRBJ1-4; v_gene: TRBV6-5; abundance: -; d_gene: -; CDR3aa: CASSPTGFGEKLFF; CDR3nt: TGTGCCAGCAGTCCTACAGGGTTTGGTGAAAAACTGTTTTTT
j_gene: TRBJ1-1; v_gene: TRBV20-1; abundance: -; d_gene: -; CDR3aa: CSARVTVNTEAFF; CDR3nt: TGCAGTGCTAGAGTCACAGTGAACACTGAAGCTTTCTTT
j_gene: TRBJ2-1; v_gene: TRBV2; abundance: -; d_gene: -; CDR3aa: CASDYDNEQFF; CDR3nt: TGTGCCAGCGACTACGACAATGAGCAGTTCTTC
j_gene: TRBJ2-7; v_gene: TRBV7-2; abundance: -; d_gene: -; CDR3aa: CASSFNAGAPYEQYF; CDR3nt: TGTGCCAGCAGTTTTAACGCGGGGGCCCCCTACGAGCAGTACTTC
j_gene: TRBJ2-1; v_gene: TRBV10-3; abundance: -; d_gene: -; CDR3aa: CAISEGNNEQFF; CDR3nt: TGTGCCATCAGTGAAGGAAACAATGAGCAGTTCTTC
j_gene: TRBJ2-1; v_gene: TRBV7-7; abundance: -; d_gene: -; CDR3aa: CASSLASSYEQFF; CDR3nt: TGTGCTAGCAGCTTAGCCTCAAGTTATGAGCAGTTCTTC